These 15 T cell receptor beta chains came from one sample sequenced in a study of vaccination and CD4 T cells after COVID-19. At the Johns Hopkins FTIC core, DNA taken from cultured CD4+ T cells was sequenced by way of the Oncomine TCR Beta short-read assay. TCRdb ran MiXCR on the PCR reads and lists one entry per CDR3 protein. The sample includes 4,000 to 5,000 distinct CDR3 sequences, approximately 64% of them seen just once. No antigen has been assigned to these receptors. Treatment specified: roughly 11-day PBMC culture with coronavirus spike peptide pools or control peptides (ViraFEST assay). CD4+ T cells of the unexposed donor were collected before the COVID-19 pandemic (2011-2018). Input material: CD4+ T cells from blood, cultured in vitro. The receptors come from a human donor in good health.

The genes are TRBV6-1 and TRBJ1-2; TRBD1 is a possible D gene (6 bases). Germline V gives CDR1 MNHNS, CDR2 SASEGT. V gave up 4 bases and J gave up 4 bases, with 13 bases separating them. The CDR3 is 14 amino acids. CDR3 in amino acids: CASSAEWTAYGYTF. CDR3 coding DNA: TGTGCCAGCAGTGCGGAATGGACAGCCTATGGCTACACCTTC.

This clonotype is medium-sized within its sample. V and J are TRBV5-4 and TRBJ2-7; 8 bases agree with TRBD2. Germline CDR1 and CDR2: SGHNT and YYREEE (reference sequence). CDR3 size: 14 residues. V lost 0 bases, J lost 5 bases, and 4 bases stayed unmatched. The chain's CDR3 is CASSLAGRAHEQYF. CDR3 bases: TGTGCCAGCAGCTTGGCCGGGAGGGCCCACGAGCAGTACTTC.

V and J are TRBV7-9 and TRBJ1-3; 7 nucleotides line up with TRBD1. The length of the CDR3 is 16 residues. Germline CDR1 SEHNR, CDR2 FQNEAQ (reference sequence). Losses at the gene ends were 5 bases for V and 0 bases for J; bases not matched to a gene: 7. The CDR3 spells CASSPLGQYSGNTIYF. In DNA, the CDR3 is TGTGCCAGCAGCCCCCTGGGACAGTACTCTGGAAACACCATATATTTT.

V usage is TRBV2 and J usage is TRBJ1-5, with 7 bases that match TRBD1. V shed 7 bases and J 2 bases; nucleotides not matched to a gene: 8. CDR1 is SNHLY and CDR2 is FYNNEI in the germline V gene. The CDR3 extends over 15 amino acids. CDR3 in amino acids: CASTEEGAGNQPQHF. The CDR3 DNA sequence: TGTGCCAGCACCGAGGAGGGGGCTGGCAATCAGCCCCAGCATTTT.

This chain links TRBV2 with TRBJ1-2; 8 positions agree with TRBD1. Germline V gives CDR1 SNHLY, CDR2 FYNNEI. The CDR3 totals 12 residues. Trimming cost V 10 bases and J 7 bases; bases outside gene matches: 8. CDR3 sequence: CAILRGPGGYTF. The CDR3 bases are TGTGCCATACTCAGGGGGCCCGGTGGCTACACCTTC. The whole variable domain, filled in from reference TRBV2 and TRBJ1-2, reads EPEVTQTPSHQVTQMGQEVILRCVPISNHLYFYWYRQILGQKVEFLVSFYNNEISEKSEIFDDQFSVERPDGSNFTLKIRSTKLEDSAMYFCAILRGPGGYTFGSGTRLTVV.

The chain is built from TRBV6-1 and TRBJ1-5, with 7 nucleotides matching TRBD1. CDR3 length equals 17 residues. J lost 0 bases, V lost 5 bases, and 10 bases had no gene match. Germline lookup yields CDR1 MNHNS and CDR2 SASEGT. CDR3 protein: CASSPRQGLNSNQPQHF. CDR3 nucleotides: TGTGCCAGCAGTCCTCGACAGGGCCTTAATAGCAATCAGCCCCAGCATTTT.

The CDR3 loop is CASSRGGQGNQPQHF. CDR3 coding DNA: TGTGCCAGCAGTAGGGGCGGACAGGGCAATCAGCCCCAGCATTTT. The J gene is TRBJ1-5, the V gene TRBV6-1; TRBD1 matches at 7 bases. V lost 5 bases, J lost 2 bases, and 6 bases stayed unmatched. The CDR3 runs to 15 residues. Germline lookup yields CDR1 MNHNS and CDR2 SASEGT.

The chain has TRBV6-1 and TRBJ1-2; 12 bases are a match to TRBD1. V shed 5 bases, J shed 7 bases, and the junction held 5 bases outside the gene matches. The length of the CDR3 is 14 residues. Germline CDR1 and CDR2: MNHNS and SASEGT. Here the CDR3 reads CASSRPGQGAGYTF. The DNA of the CDR3 is TGTGCCAGCAGTCGTCCGGGACAGGGGGCTGGCTACACCTTC.

The gene calls are TRBV11-2 and TRBJ1-1, with 8 bases identical to TRBD1. With V trimmed by 1 base and J by 5 bases, 9 bases remained unmatched. The CDR3 length is 16 residues. Germline CDR1 SGHAT, CDR2 FQNNGV. The CDR3 DNA reads TGTGCCAGCAGCTTAGGCCTACGGACAGGGTTGACTGAAGCTTTCTTT. Protein product: CASSLGLRTGLTEAFF.

This clonotype has more than one count but fewer than ten. The rearrangement uses TRBV6-1 and TRBJ2-3; possible D gene TRBD2, 6 bases. The CDR3 is made up of 16 amino acids. V was shortened by 6 bases and J by 4 bases, with 20 bases between the two germline ends. CDR1 and CDR2 (germline): MNHNS, SASEGT. The CDR3, as DNA: TGTGCCAGCAGCACACGAGCTAGCGAAGCTTCAGATACGCAGTATTTT. The encoded protein is CASSTRASEASDTQYF.

A remark on this clonotype: The junction differs from germline at one of its ends, possibly a read error. V and J are TRBV2 and TRBJ1-5; D might be TRBD1 (5 bases). The CDR3 is 16 amino acids. Germline CDR1 reads SNHLY; CDR2 reads FYNNEI. The CDR3 here is CASSEGGRRGNQPQHF. The CDR3 DNA sequence: TGTGCCAGCAGCGAAGGTGGTCGCAGGGGCAATCAGCCCCAGCATTTT.

The V gene is TRBV19, the J gene TRBJ1-2; 9 positions match TRBD1. Germline CDR1 and CDR2: LNHDA and SQIVND (reference sequence). Losses at the gene ends were 6 bases for V and 0 bases for J; bases not matched to a gene: 2. The CDR3 runs to 14 residues. The CDR3 region has the DNA TGTGCCAGTAGGGGACAGGGTTCTAACTATGGCTACACCTTC. Translating gives CASRGQGSNYGYTF.

The gene calls are TRBV20-1 and TRBJ1-1; possible D gene TRBD1, 6 bases. The germline V and J ends were trimmed by 3 bases and 2 bases, with 13 bases remaining between them. The CDR3 is 14 residues long. From germline, CDR1 is DFQATT and CDR2 SNEGSKA (reference sequence). The CDR3 DNA follows: TGCAGTGCTAGTGGGACACCGAGTAACACTGAAGCTTTCTTT. Its protein is CSASGTPSNTEAFF.

This chain uses TRBV11-2 with TRBJ1-2; D remains ambiguous. There are 13 residues in the CDR3. Trimming left V 1 base short and J 4 bases short, with 7 bases between. Germline CDR1 SGHAT, CDR2 FQNNGV. The CDR3 region is CASSLGEAYGYTF. CDR3 nucleotide sequence: TGTGCCAGCAGCTTAGGGGAGGCCTATGGCTACACCTTC.

This clonotype appeared once. The chain carries TRBV7-9 and TRBJ2-3; D may be TRBD2 (7 bases). Trimming took 8 bases from V and 1 from J, leaving 10 bases between them. The CDR3 is 13 amino acids. Germline assignment: CDR1 SEHNR and CDR2 FQNEAQ (reference sequence). The CDR3 DNA sequence: TGTGCCAGCGGGGGGGGGCGCACAGATACGCAGTATTTT. Translating it yields CASGGGRTDTQYF.